This T cell receptor (beta chain) originates from a study of T cell repertoires in cytomegalovirus infection. Study-level information: Used in the study were CMV epitopes, some recently identified and HLA-C-restricted, others well-studied and HLA-B-restricted. Carrying CMV and the relevant HLA type showed in public TCR beta signatures. Study-wide results and caveats: Carriers of CMV plus the relevant HLA were identified by cumulative public TCR beta family frequency.

This clonotype was seen repeatedly, ten times or more. Its antigen is not known. The germline gives CDR1 MNHEY, CDR2 SVGEGT. The V end lost 5 bases, the J end lost 1 base, and 14 bases lay between the germline ends. This CDR3 contains 16 residues. One entry per CDR3 protein, called by TCRdb with MiXCR from the reads. The sample has around 710,000 distinct CDR3 sequences; around 29% are singletons. The clonotype originates from a human donor in good health (CMV status not recorded). Some clones in this sample may be carry-over from other donors' samples. The chain employs TRBV6-2 or TRBV6-3 and TRBJ2-2, with D tentatively TRBD1 (7 bases). The specimen comprised cultured CD8+ T cells from PBMCs, sampled from culture after CMV antigen stimulation. The CDR3 loop reads CASSAGQILNTGELFF. Written as DNA, the CDR3 is TGTGCCAGCAGTGCGGGACAGATATTGAACACCGGGGAGCTGTTTTTT.